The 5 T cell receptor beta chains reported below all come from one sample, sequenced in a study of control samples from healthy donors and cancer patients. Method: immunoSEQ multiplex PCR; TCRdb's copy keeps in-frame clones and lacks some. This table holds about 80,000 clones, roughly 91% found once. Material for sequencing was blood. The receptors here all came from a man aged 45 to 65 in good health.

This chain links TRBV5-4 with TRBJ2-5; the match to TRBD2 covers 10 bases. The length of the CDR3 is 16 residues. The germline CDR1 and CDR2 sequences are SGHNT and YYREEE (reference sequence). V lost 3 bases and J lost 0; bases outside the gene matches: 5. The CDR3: CASSSPSGGHQETQYF. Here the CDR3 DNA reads TGTGCCAGCAGCTCCCCTAGCGGGGGACACCAAGAGACCCAGTACTTC.

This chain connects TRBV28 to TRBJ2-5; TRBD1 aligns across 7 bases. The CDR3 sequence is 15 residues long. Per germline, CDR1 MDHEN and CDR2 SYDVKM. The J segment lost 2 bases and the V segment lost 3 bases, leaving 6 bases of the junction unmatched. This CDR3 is CASSFMLGQQETQYF. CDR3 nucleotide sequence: TGTGCCAGCAGTTTTATGTTGGGACAGCAAGAGACCCAGTACTTC.

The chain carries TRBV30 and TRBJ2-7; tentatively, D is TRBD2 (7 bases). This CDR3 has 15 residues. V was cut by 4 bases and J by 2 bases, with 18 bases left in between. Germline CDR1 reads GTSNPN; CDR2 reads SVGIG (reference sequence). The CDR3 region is CAWIDRGDNTYEQYF. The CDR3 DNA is TGTGCCTGGATCGACCGGGGGGACAATACCTACGAGCAGTACTTC.

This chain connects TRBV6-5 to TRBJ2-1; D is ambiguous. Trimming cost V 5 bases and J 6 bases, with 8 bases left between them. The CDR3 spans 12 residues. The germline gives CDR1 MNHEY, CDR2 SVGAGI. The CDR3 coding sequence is TGTGCCAGCAGTAGGTCTGGCAATGAGCAGTTCTTC. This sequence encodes CASSRSGNEQFF.

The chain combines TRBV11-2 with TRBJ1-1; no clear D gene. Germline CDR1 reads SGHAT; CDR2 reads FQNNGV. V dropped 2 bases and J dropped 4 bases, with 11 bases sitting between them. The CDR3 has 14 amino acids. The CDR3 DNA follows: TGTGCCAGCAGCTTATTTAACAGTCCCACTGAAGCTTTCTTT. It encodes CASSLFNSPTEAFF.